Each of the 4 T cell receptor beta chains below was sequenced from the same sample in a study of blood T cell repertoires in COVID-19 (dated by TCRdb to the early 2020s). The library was produced with the immunoSEQ multiplex PCR assay. Sourced from immuneACCESS, this table was stored by TCRdb with only in-frame sequences that have V and J called. A share of the clones is absent; for the studies checked, an unresolved V gene accounts for under half, and the remainder has no known explanation. This sample has 200,000 to 250,000 clones in its table, and approximately 79% of those were observed once. Approximately 5% of the sample is taken by the ten largest. Sequencing was performed on peripheral blood. These receptors were obtained from a human donor in a cohort sampled during active COVID-19.

This clone came up once. V usage is TRBV25-1 and J usage is TRBJ2-7, with 7 bases lining up with TRBD2. CDR3 size: 16 residues. Trimming removed 1 base from V and 2 bases from J; junction bases left unmatched: 8. From germline, CDR1 is MGHDK and CDR2 SYGVNS. Here the CDR3 reads CASSEWGGSGTYEQYF. The CDR3 DNA sequence: TGTGCCAGCAGTGAATGGGGGGGGTCTGGGACCTACGAGCAGTACTTC.

This clone was counted a single time. Sequence at one end of the junction differs from germline and may be a read error. The rearrangement joins TRBV7-2 to TRBJ2-7, with a weak D call TRBD1 (6 bases). Germline V gene data show CDR1 as SGHTA and CDR2 as FQGNSA. The CDR3 totals 17 residues. The CDR3 DNA is TGTGCCAGCAGCTTAGCTCTGGGACACCATACATCCTACGAGCAGTGCTTC. This encodes CASSLALGHHTSYEQCF.

This chain connects TRBV3-1 (or the pseudogene TRBV3-2) to TRBJ2-7, with 9 bases matching TRBD2. Germline assignment: CDR1 LGHDT and CDR2 YNNKEL (reference sequence). After removal of 4 bases from V and 5 bases from J, the junction contained 3 bases not matched to a gene. This CDR3 has 13 residues. In DNA form, the CDR3 reads TGTGCCAGCAGCCCTTTAGCGGGAGACGAGCAGTACTTC. This sequence encodes CASSPLAGDEQYF.

The rearrangement uses TRBV28 and TRBJ2-7, with TRBD2 matching 9 bases. J was trimmed by 9 bases and V by 6 bases; bases with no gene match: 15. The CDR3 length is 15 residues. In germline, CDR1 is MDHEN, CDR2 SYDVKM. This chain's CDR3 is CASRLLTSGRVGQYF. Here the CDR3 DNA reads TGTGCCAGCAGGTTGCTTACTAGCGGGCGGGTAGGGCAGTACTTC.